The clone carrying this T cell receptor beta chain was seen ten or more times. Its antigen remains unknown. The CDR3 regions of TCR beta were amplified from RNA transcripts. TCR CDR3 regions were first amplified by RT-PCR with HTBI primers. TCRdb independently ran MiXCR on the multiplex PCR reads; one entry per CDR3 protein. The top ten clones hold around 17% of a sample with about 480,000 distinct CDR3 sequences, 14% of them seen once. V dropped 0 bases and J dropped 5 bases, with 13 bases sitting between them. This CDR3 is 15 amino acids long. Germline CDR1 is MGHRA and CDR2 is YSYEKL. This specimen comes from a study of T cells in Graves' hyperthyroidism and ophthalmopathy. General study results and limits: The blood repertoire included most of the expanded thyroid clonotypes above 0.001.

This sequence was found in a woman in her late teens or twenties with Graves' hyperthyroidism. Sequenced material: blood. The V and J genes are TRBV4-1 and TRBJ1-1; D is perhaps TRBD1 (5 bases). The CDR3, as DNA: TGCGCCAGCAGCCAAGAAAAGGGGAGTTATACTGAAGCTTTCTTT. Its protein is CASSQEKGSYTEAFF.